One T cell receptor (beta chain) is described in this entry. Its specificity is unknown. The protocol was immunoSEQ multiplex PCR, while the TCRdb copy is restricted to in-frame clones and leaves out a portion. The sample holds approximately 5,000 clones, approximately 71% seen once. This CDR3 has 15 amino acids. V gave up 1 base and J gave up 6 bases, with 16 bases separating them. Germline-derived CDR1 and CDR2 are MNHEY and SVGAGI. The normal lung sample lay at least 3 cm, and maximally far, from the tumour. Genomic DNA came from frozen unsorted single-cell suspensions. This specimen belongs to a study of immune cell composition in non-small cell lung cancer. Study results and limitations: Around 75% of squamous and 25% to 35% of adenocarcinoma cases had tumour-associated clones >0.5%. Adenocarcinomas with higher top tumour-associated clone frequency had more reactive TILs.

This sequence joins TRBV6-5 and TRBJ2-7; TRBD1 might be the D (5 bases). The sequencing input was non-adjacent lung tissue. This receptor was identified in a human donor with non-small cell lung cancer. The CDR3 sequence: CASSYFPSQGTEQYF. CDR3 nucleotide sequence: TGTGCCAGCAGTTACTTCCCCTCCCAGGGAACCGAGCAGTACTTC.